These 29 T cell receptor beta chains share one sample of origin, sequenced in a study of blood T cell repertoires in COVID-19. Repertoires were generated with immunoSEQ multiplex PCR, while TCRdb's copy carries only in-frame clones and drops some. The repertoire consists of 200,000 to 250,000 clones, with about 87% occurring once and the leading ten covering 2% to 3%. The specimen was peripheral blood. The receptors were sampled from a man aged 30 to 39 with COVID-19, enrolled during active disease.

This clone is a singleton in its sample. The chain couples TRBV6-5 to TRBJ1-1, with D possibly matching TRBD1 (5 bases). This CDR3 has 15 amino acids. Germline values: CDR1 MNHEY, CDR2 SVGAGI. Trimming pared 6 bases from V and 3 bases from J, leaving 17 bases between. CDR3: CASRPAEAGDTEAFF. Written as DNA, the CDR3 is TGTGCCAGCAGGCCCGCAGAGGCGGGGGACACTGAAGCTTTCTTT.

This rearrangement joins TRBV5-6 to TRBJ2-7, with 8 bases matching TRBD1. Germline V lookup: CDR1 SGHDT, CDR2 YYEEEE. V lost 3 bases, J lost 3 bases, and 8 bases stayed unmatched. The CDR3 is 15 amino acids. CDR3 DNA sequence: TGTGCCAGCAGCTCCACCGGGACAGGTCGCTACGAGCAGTACTTC. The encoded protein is CASSSTGTGRYEQYF.

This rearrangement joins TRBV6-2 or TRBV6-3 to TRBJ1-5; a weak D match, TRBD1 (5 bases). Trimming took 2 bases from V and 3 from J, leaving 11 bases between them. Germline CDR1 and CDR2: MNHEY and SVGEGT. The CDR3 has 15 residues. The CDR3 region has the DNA TGTGCCAGCAGTTACGGGGGGTATTACAATCAGCCCCAGCATTTT. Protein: CASSYGGYYNQPQHF.

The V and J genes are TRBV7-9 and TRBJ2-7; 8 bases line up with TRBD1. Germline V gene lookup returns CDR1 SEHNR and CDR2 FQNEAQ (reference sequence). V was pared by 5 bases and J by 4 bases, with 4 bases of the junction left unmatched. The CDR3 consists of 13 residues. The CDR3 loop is CASSPRTGYEQYF. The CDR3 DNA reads TGTGCCAGCAGCCCCCGGACAGGGTACGAGCAGTACTTC.

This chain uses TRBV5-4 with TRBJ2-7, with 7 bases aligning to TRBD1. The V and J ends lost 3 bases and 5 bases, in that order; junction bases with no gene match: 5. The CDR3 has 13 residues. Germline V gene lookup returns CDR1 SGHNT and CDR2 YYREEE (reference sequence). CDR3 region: CASSSTGVHEQYF. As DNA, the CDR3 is TGTGCCAGCAGCTCCACAGGGGTTCACGAGCAGTACTTC.

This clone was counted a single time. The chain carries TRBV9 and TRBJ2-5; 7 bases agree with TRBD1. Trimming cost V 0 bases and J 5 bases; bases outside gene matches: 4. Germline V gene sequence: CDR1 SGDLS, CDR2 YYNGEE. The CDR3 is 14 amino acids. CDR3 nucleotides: TGTGCCAGCAGCGTAGGAGGGGGCGCGGAGACCCAGTACTTC. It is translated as CASSVGGGAETQYF.

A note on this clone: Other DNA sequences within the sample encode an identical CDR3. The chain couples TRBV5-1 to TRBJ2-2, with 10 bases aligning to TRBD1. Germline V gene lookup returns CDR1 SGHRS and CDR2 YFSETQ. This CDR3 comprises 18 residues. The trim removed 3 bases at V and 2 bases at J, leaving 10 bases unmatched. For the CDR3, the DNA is TGCGCCAGCAGCTCGGGAGGGGGACAGGGGCATAACACCGGGGAGCTGTTTTTT. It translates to CASSSGGGQGHNTGELFF.

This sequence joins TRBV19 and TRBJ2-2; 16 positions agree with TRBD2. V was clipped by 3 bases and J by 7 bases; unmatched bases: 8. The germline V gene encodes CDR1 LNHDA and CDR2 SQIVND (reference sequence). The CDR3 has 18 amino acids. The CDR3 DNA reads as TGTGCCAGTAGTATCCTCCCGGGACTAGCGGGGGGGAACGGGGAGCTGTTTTTT. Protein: CASSILPGLAGGNGELFF.

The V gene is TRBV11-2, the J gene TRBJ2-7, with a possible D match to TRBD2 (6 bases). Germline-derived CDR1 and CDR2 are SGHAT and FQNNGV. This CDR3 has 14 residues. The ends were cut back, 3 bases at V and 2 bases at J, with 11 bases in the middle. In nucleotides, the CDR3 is TGTGCCAGCAGCTTGACGGGGGTCCCCTACGAGCAGTACTTC. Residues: CASSLTGVPYEQYF.

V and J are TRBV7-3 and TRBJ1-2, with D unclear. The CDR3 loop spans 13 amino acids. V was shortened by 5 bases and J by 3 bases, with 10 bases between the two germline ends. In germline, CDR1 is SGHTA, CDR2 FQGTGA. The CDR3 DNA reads TGTGCCAGCAGCCGCGACGGAGACTATGGCTACACCTTC. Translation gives CASSRDGDYGYTF.

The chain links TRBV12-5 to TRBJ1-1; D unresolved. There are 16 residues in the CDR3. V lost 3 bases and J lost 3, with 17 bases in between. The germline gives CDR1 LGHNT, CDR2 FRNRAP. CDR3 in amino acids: CASGFTLDGLYTEAFF. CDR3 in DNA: TGTGCTAGTGGTTTCACCCTCGACGGACTTTACACTGAAGCTTTCTTT.

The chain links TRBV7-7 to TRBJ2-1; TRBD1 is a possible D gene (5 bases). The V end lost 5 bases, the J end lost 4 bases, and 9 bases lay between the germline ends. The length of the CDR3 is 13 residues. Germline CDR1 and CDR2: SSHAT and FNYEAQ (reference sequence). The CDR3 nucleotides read TGTGCCAGCAGCCCAGACAGTTACAATGAGCAGTTCTTC. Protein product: CASSPDSYNEQFF.

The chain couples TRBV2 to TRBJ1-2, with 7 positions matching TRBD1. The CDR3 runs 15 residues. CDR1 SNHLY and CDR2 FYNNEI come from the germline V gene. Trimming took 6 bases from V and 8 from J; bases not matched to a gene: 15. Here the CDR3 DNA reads TGTGCCAGCAGGGCTTGGATAGGGGGCGCTTCAGGCTACACCTTC. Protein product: CASRAWIGGASGYTF.

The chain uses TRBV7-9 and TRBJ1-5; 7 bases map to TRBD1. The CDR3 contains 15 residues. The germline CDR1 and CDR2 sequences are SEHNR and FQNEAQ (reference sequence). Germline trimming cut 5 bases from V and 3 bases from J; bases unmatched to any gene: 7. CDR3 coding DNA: TGTGCCAGCAGCGCCACGGGACAGTTCAATCAGCCCCAGCATTTT. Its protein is CASSATGQFNQPQHF.

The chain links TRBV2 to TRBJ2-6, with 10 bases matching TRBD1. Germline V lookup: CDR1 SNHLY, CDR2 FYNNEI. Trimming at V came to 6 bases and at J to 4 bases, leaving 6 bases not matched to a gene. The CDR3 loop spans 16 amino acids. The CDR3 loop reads CASRVGQGKGANVLTF. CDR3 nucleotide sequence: TGTGCCAGCAGAGTGGGACAGGGGAAAGGGGCCAACGTCCTGACTTTC.

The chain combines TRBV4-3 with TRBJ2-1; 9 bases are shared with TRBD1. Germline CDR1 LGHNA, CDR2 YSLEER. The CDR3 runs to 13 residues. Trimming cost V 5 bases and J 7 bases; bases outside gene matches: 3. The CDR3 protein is CASSVQGANEQFF. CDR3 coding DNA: TGCGCCAGCAGCGTACAGGGGGCGAATGAGCAGTTCTTC.

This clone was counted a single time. This CDR3 reads CATSMRDRDNQPQHF. CDR3 DNA: TGTGCCACCAGCATGAGAGACCGGGACAATCAGCCCCAGCATTTT. The gene calls are TRBV15 and TRBJ1-5; D gene uncertain. The CDR3 is 15 amino acids. The V end was cut by 4 bases, the J end by 3 bases, with 13 bases between. Per the germline V gene, CDR1 is LNHNV and CDR2 is YYDKDF (reference sequence).

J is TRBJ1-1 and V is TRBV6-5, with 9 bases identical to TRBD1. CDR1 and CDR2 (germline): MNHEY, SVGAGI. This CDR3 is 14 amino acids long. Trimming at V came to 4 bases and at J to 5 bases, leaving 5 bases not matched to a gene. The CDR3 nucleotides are TGTGCCAGCAGTTGGGACAGGGAAGGGACTGAAGCTTTCTTT. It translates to CASSWDREGTEAFF.

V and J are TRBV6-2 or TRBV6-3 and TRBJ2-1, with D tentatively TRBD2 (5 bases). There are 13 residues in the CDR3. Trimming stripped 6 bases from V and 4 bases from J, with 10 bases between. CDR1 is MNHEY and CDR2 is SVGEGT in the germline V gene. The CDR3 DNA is TGTGCCAGCAGCCGAGGGCCGTACAATGAGCAGTTCTTC. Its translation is CASSRGPYNEQFF.

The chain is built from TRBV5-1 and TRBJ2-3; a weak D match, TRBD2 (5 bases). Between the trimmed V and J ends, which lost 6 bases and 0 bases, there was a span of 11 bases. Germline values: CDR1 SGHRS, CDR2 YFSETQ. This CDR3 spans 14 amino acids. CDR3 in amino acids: CASKAGPSTDTQYF. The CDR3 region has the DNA TGCGCCAGCAAGGCGGGCCCAAGCACAGATACGCAGTATTTT. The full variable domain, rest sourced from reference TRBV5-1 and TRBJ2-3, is KAGVTQTPRYLIKTRGQQVTLSCSPISGHRSVSWYQQTPGQGLQFLFEYFSETQRNKGNFPGRFSGRQFSNSRSEMNVSTLELGDSALYLCASKAGPSTDTQYFGPGTRLTVL.

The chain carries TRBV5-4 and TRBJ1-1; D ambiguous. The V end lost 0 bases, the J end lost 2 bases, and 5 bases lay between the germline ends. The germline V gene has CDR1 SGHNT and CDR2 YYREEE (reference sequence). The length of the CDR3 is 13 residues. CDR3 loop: CASSLGDNTEAFF. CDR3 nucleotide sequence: TGTGCCAGCAGCTTGGGAGATAACACTGAAGCTTTCTTT.

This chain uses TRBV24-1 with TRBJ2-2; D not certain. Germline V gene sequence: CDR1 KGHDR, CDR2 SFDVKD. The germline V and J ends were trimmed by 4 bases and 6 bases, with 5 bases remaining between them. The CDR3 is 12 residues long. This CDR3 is CATSEVAGELFF. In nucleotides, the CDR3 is TGTGCCACCAGTGAAGTAGCCGGGGAGCTGTTTTTT.

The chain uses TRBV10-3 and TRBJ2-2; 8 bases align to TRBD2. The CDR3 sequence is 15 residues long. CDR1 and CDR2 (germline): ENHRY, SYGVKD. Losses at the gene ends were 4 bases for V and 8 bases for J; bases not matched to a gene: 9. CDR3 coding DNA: TGTGCCATCAGTGGTAGCGGGAATAATGTGGGGGAGCTGTTTTTT. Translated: CAISGSGNNVGELFF.

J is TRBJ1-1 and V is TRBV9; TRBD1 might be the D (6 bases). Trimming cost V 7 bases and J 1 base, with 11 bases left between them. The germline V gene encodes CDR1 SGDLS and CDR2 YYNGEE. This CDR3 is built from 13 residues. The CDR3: CASGRDTNTEAFF. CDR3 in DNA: TGTGCCAGCGGACGGGACACGAACACTGAAGCTTTCTTT.

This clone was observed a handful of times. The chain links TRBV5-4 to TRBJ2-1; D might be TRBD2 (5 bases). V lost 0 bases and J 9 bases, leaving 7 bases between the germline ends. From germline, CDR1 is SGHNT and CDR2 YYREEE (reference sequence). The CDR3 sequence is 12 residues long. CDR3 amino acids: CASSLGLAEQFF. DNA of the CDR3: TGTGCCAGCAGCTTGGGGCTAGCTGAGCAGTTCTTC.

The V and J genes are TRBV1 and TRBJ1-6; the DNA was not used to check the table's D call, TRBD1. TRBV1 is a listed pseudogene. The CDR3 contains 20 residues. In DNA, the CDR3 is TGCACCAGCAGCCAAGATGCAGGGCCTGACAGACGGTCCTATAATTCACCCCTCCACTTT. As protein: CTSSQDAGPDRRSYNSPLHF.

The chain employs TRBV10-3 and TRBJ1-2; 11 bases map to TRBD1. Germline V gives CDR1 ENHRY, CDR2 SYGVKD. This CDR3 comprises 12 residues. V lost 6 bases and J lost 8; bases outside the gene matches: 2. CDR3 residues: CAIRGQGDGYTF. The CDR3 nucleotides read TGTGCCATCAGGGGACAGGGGGACGGCTACACCTTC.

The CDR3 bases are TGTGCCAGCAGCTTAGTAGGGCGACAGTTGCACCAAGAGACCCAGTACTTC. This codes for CASSLVGRQLHQETQYF. The chain employs TRBV7-2 and TRBJ2-5; D may be TRBD1 (5 bases). Germline assignment: CDR1 SGHTA and CDR2 FQGNSA. The V gene lost 1 base and the J gene lost 0 bases, with 15 bases spanning the gap. CDR3 length: 17 residues.

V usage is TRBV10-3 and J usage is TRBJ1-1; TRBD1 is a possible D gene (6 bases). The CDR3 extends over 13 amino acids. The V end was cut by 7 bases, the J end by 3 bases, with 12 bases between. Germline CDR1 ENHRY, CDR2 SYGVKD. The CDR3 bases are TGTGCCATCACCTCACAGGGTGACACTGAAGCTTTCTTT. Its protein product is CAITSQGDTEAFF.